The source of this T cell receptor beta chain is a study of siplizumab effects on memory and regulatory T cells. With regard to this clone: Its antigen remains unknown.

Study-wide points: About 75-95% of proliferating CD4+ or CD8+ clones had no assignable naive or memory phenotype. Whether proliferating Tregs in siplizumab cultures suppress was not functionally confirmed. Sequences below about 10^-5 frequency were poorly captured, limiting mapping of alloreactive clones.

Method: immunoSEQ multiplex PCR; TCRdb's copy keeps in-frame clones and lacks some. The sample lists about 82,000 clones; about 91% were seen once. This CDR3 is built from 14 residues. The V gene's germline CDR1 is SEHNR and CDR2 FQNEAQ (reference sequence). V lost 3 bases and J lost 3; bases outside the gene matches: 3. The TCR originated in a human donor in good health. Sequencing used Tregs sorted from blood. The V call is TRBV7-9, the J call TRBJ2-7; TRBD1 matches at 9 bases. The CDR3 DNA follows: TGTGCCAGCAGCTTGGGGACAGGGATCTACGAGCAGTACTTC. Translation: CASSLGTGIYEQYF.